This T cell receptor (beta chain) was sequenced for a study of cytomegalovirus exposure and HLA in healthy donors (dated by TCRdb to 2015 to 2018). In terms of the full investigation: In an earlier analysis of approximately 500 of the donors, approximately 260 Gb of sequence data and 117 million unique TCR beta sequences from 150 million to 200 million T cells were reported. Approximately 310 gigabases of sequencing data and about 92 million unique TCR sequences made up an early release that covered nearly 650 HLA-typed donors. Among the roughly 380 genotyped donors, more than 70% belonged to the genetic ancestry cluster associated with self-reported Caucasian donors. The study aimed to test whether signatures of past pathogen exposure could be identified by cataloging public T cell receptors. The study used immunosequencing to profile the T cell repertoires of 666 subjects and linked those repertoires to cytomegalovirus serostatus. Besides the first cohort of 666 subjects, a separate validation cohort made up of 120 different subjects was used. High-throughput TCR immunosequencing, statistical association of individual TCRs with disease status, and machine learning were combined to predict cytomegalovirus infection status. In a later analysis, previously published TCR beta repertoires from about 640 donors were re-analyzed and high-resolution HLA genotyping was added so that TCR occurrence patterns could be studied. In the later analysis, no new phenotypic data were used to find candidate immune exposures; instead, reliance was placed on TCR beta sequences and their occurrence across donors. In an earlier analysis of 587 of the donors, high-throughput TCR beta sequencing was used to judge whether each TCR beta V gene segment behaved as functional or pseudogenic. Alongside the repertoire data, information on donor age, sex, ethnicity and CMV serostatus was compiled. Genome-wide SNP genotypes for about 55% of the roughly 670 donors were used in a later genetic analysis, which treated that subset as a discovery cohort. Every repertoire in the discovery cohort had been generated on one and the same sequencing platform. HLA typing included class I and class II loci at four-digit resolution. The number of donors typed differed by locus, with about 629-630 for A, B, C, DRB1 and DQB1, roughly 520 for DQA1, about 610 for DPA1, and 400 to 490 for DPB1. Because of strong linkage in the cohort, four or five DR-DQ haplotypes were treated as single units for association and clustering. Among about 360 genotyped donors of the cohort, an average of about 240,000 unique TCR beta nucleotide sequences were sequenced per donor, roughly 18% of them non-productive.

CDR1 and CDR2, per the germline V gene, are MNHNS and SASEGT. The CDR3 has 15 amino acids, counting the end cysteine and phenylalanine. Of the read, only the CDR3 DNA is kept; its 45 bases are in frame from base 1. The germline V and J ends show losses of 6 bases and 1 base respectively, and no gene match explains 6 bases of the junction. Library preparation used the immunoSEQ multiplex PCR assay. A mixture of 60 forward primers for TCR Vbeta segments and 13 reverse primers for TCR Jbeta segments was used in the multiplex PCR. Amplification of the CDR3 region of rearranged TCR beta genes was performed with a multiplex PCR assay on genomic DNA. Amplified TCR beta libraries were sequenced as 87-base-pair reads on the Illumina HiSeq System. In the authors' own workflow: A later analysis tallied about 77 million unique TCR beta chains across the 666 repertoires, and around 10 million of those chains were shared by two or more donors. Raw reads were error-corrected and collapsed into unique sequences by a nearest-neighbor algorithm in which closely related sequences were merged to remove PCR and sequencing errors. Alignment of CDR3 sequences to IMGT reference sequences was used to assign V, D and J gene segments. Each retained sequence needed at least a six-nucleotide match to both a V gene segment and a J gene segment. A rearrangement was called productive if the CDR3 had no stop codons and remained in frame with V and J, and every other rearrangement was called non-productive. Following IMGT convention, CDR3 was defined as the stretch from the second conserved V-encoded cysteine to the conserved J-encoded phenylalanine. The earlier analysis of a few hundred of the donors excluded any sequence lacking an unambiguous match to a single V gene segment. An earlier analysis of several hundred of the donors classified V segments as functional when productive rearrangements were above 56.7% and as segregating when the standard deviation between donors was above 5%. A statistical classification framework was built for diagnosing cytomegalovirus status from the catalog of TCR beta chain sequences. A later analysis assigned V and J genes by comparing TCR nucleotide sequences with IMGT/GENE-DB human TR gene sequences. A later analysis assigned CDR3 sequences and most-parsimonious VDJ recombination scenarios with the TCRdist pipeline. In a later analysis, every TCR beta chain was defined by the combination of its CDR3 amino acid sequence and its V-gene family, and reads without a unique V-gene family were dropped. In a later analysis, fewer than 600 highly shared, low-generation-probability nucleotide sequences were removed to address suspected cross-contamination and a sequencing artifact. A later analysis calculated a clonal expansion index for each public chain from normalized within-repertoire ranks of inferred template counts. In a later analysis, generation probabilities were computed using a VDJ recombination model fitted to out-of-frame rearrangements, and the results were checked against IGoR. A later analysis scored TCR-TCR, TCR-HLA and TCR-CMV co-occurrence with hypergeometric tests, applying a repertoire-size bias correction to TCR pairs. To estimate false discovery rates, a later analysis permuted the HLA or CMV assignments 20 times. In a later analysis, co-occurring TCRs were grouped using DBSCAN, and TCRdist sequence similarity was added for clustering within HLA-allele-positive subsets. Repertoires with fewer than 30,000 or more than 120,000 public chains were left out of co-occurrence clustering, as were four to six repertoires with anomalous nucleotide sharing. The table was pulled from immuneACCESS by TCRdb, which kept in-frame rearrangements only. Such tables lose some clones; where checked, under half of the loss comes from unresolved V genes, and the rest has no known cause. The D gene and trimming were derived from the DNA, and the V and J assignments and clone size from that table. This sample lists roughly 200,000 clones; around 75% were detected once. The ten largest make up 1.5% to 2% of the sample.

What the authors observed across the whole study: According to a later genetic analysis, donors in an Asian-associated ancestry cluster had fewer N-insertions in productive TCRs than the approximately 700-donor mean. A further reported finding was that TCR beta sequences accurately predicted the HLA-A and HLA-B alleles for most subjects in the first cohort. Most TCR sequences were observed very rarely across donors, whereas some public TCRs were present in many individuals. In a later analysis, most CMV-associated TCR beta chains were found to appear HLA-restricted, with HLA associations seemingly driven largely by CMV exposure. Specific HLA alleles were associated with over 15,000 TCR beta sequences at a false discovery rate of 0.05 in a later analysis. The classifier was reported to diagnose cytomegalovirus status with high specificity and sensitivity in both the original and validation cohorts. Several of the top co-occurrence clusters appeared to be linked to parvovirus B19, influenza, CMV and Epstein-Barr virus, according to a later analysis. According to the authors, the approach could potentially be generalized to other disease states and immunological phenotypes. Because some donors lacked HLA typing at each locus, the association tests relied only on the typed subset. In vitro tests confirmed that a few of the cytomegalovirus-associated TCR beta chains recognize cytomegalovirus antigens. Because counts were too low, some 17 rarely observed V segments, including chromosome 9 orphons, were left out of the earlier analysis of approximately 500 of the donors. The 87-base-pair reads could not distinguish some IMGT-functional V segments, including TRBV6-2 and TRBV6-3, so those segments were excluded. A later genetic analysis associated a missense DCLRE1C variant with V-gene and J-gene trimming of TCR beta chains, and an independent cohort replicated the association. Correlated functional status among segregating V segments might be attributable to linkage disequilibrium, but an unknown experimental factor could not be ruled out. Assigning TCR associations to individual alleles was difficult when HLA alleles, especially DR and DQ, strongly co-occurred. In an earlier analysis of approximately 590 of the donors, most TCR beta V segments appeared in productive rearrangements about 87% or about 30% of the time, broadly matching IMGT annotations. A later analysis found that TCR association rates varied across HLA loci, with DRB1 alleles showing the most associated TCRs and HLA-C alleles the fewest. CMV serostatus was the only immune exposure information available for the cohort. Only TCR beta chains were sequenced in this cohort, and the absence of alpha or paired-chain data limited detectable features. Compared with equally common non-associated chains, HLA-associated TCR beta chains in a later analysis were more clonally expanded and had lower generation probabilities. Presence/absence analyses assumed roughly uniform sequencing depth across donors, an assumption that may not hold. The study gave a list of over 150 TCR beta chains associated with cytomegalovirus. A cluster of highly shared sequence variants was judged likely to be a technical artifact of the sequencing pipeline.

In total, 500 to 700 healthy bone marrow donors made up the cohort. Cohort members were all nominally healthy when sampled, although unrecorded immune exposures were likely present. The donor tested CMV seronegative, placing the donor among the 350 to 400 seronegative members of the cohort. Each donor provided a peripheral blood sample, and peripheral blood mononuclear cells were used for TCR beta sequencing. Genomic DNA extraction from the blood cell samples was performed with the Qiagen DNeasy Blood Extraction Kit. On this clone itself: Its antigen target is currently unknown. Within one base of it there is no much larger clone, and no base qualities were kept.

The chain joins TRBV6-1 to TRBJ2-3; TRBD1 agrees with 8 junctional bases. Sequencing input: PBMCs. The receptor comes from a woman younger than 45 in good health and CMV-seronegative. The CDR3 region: CASRAPGQGTDTQYF. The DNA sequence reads TGTGCCAGCAGGGCTCCGGGACAGGGCACAGATACGCAGTATTTT.